This TCR beta chain was observed in a study of OX40 agonist ivuxolimab in advanced cancers. Looking at the study overall: Patients were dosed intravenously with ivuxolimab at 0.01 to 10 mg/kg every 2 weeks. Three patients got partial responses; one had hepatocellular carcinoma and two had cutaneous melanoma.

TCRdb keeps only in-frame clones here, not all; method: immunoSEQ multiplex PCR. The data contain approximately 40,000 clones, approximately 80% of them singletons. With V trimmed by 6 bases and J by 3 bases, 11 bases remained unmatched. Germline V CDR1 and CDR2: SGHVS, FQNEAQ. The CDR3 runs to 17 residues. The sequence came from an adult with an advanced solid tumor such as melanoma, head and neck, liver or kidney cancer. This sample comprised CD4+ or CD8+ T cells sorted from blood, obtained in a trial of the OX40 agonist ivuxolimab. The J gene is TRBJ2-3, the V gene TRBV7-8; TRBD2 matches at 11 bases. For the CDR3, the DNA is TGTGCCAGCAGACCATCTAGCGGGGGGCCTAGTACAGATACGCAGTATTTT. Encoded protein: CASRPSSGGPSTDTQYF.